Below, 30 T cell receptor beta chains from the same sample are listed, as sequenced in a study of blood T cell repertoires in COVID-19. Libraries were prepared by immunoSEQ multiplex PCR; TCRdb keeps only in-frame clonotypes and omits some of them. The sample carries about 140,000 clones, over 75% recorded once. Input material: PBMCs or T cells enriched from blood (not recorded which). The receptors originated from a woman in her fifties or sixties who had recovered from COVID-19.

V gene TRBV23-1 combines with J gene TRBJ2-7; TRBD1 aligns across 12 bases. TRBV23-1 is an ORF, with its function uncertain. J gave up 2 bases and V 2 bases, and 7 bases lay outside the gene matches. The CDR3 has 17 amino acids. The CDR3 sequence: CASSQVPGTGGPYEQYF. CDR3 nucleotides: TGCGCCAGCAGTCAAGTCCCCGGGACAGGGGGCCCCTACGAGCAGTACTTC.

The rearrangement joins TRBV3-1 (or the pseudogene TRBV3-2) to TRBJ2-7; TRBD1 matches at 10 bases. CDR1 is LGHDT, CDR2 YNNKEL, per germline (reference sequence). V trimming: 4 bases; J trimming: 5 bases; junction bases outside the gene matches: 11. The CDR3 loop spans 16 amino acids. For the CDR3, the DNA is TGTGCCAGCAGCCGTTTTACCGGGACAGGGGCCGACGAGCAGTACTTC. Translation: CASSRFTGTGADEQYF.

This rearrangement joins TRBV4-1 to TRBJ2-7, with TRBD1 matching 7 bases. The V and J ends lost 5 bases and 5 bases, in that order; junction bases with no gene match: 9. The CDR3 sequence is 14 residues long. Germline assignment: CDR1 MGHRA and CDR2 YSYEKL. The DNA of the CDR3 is TGCGCCAGCAGCTACAGGGGATCCCTTGACGAGCAGTACTTC. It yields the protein CASSYRGSLDEQYF.

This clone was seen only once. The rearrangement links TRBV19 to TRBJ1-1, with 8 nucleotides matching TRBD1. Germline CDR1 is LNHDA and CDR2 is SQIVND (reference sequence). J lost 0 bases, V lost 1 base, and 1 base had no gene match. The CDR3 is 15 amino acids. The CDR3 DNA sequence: TGTGCCAGTAGTATAGGACAGGGGTTGAACACTGAAGCTTTCTTT. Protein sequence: CASSIGQGLNTEAFF.

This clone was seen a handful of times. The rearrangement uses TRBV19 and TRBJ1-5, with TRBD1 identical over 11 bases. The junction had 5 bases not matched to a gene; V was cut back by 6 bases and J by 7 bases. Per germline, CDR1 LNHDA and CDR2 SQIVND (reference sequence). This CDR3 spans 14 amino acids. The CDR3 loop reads CASSGTGGLQPQHF. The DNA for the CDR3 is TGTGCCAGTAGCGGGACAGGGGGATTGCAGCCCCAGCATTTT.

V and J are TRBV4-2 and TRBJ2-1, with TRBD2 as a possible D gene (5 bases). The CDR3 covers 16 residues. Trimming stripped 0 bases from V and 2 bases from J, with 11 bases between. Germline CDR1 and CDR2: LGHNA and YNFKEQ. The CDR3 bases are TGTGCCAGCAGCCAAGAGTGGAGCGGTACCTACAATGAGCAGTTCTTC. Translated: CASSQEWSGTYNEQFF.

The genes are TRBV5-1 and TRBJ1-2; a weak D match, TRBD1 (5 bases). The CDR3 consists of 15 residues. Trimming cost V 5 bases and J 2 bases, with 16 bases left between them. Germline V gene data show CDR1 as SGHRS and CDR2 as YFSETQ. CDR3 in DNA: TGCGCCAGCAGGCCTATTGGGGCCACAAACTATGGCTACACCTTC. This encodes CASRPIGATNYGYTF.

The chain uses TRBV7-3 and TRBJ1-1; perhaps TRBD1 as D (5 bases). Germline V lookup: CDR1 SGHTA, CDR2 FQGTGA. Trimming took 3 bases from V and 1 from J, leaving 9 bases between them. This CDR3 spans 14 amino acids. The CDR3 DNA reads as TGTGCCAGCAGCTTGGCTACAGGGAACACTGAAGCTTTCTTT. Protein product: CASSLATGNTEAFF.

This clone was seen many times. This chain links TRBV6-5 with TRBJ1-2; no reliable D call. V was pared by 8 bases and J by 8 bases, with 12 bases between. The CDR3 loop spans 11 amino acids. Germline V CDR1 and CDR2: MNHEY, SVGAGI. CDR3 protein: CASEWPRGYTF. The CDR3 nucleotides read TGTGCCAGCGAATGGCCGAGGGGCTACACCTTC.

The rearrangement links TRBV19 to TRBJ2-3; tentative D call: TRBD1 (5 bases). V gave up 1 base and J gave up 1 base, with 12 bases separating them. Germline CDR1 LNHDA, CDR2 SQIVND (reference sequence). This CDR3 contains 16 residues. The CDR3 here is CASSIARGPGTDTQYF. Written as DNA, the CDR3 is TGTGCCAGTAGTATAGCTAGGGGTCCTGGCACAGATACGCAGTATTTT.

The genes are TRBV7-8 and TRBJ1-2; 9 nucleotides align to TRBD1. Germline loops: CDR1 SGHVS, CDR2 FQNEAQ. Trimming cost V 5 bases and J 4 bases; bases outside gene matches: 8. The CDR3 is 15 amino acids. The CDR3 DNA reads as TGTGCCAGCAGCGGCTTGGGACAGGGTGTCTATGGCTACACCTTC. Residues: CASSGLGQGVYGYTF.

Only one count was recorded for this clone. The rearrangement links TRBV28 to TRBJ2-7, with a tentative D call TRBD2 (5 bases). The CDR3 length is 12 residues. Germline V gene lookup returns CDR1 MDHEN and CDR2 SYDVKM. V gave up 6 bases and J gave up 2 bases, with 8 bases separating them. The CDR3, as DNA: TGTGCCAGCAGAACTAGTACCTACGAGCAGTACTTC. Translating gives CASRTSTYEQYF.

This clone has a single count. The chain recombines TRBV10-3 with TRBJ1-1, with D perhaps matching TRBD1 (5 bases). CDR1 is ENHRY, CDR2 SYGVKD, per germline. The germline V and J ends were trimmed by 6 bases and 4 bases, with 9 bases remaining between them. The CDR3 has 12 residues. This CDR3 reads CAIRGGATEAFF. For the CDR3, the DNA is TGTGCCATCAGGGGCGGGGCCACTGAAGCTTTCTTT.

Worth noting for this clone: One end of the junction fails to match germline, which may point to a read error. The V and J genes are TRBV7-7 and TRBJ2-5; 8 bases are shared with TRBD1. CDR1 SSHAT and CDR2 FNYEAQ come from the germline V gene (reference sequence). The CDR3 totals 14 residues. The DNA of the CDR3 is TGTGCTAGCAGCTTAGCACAGACAGGGGCGACCCAGTACTTC. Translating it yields CASSLAQTGATQYF.

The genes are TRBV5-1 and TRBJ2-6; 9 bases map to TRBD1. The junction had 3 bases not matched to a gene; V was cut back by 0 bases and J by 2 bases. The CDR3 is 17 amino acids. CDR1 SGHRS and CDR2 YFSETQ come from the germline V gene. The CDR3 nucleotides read TGCGCCAGCAGCTTGGAGACAGGGGGTCCTGGGGCCAACGTCCTGACTTTC. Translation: CASSLETGGPGANVLTF.

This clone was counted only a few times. CDR3 DNA sequence: TGTGCCAGCAGCCAAGTACTAGCGGGAGGGCCGCGGGAGACCCAGTACTTC. It encodes CASSQVLAGGPRETQYF. V is TRBV3-1 (or the pseudogene TRBV3-2) and J is TRBJ2-5; 13 bases line up with TRBD2. Per germline, CDR1 LGHDT and CDR2 YNNKEL (reference sequence). The J segment lost 5 bases and the V segment lost 1 base, leaving 7 bases of the junction unmatched. This CDR3 is 17 amino acids long.

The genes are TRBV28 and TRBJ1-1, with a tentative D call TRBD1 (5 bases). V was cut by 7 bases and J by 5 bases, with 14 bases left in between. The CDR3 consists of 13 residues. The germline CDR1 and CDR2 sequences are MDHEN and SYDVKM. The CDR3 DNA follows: TGTGCCAGCACCCCAGGGAGGGCAACTGAAGCTTTCTTT. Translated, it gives CASTPGRATEAFF.

The CDR3 DNA reads as TGTGCCAGCAGATCAGGAACCGGTACGCAGTATTTT. This sequence encodes CASRSGTGTQYF. The rearrangement uses TRBV14 and TRBJ2-3; D gene uncertain. The CDR3 extends over 12 amino acids. Germline CDR1 SGHDN, CDR2 FVKESK. V shed 6 bases and J shed 8 bases, with 12 bases lying between them.

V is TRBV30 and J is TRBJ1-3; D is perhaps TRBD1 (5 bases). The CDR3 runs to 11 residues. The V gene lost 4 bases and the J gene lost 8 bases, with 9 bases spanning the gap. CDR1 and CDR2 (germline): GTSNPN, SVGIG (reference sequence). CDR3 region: CAWTGSDTIYF. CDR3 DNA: TGTGCCTGGACAGGGTCGGACACCATATATTTT. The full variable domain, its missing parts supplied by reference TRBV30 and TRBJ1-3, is SQTIHQWPATLVQPVGSPLSLECTVEGTSNPNLYWYRQAAGRGLQLLFYSVGIGQISSEVPQNLSASRPQDRQFILSSKKLLLSDSGFYLCAWTGSDTIYFGEGSWLTVV.

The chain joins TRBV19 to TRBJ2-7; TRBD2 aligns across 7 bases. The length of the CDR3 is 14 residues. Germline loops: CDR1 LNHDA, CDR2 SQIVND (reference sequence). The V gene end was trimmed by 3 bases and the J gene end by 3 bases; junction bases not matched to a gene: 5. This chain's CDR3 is CASSIAGERYEQYF. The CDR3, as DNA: TGTGCCAGTAGTATTGCGGGGGAACGCTACGAGCAGTACTTC.

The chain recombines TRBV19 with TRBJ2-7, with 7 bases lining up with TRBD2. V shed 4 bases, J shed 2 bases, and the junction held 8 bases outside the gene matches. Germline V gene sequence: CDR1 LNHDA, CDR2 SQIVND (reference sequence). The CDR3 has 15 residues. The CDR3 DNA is TGTGCCAGTAGTAAGGCGGGAGACCGGGCCTACGAGCAGTACTTC. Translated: CASSKAGDRAYEQYF.

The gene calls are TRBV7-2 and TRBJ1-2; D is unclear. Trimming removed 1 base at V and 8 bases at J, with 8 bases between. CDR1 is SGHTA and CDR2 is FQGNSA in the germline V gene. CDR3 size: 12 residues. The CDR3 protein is CASSLGPQGYTF. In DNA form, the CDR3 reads TGTGCCAGCAGCTTAGGGCCTCAGGGCTACACCTTC.

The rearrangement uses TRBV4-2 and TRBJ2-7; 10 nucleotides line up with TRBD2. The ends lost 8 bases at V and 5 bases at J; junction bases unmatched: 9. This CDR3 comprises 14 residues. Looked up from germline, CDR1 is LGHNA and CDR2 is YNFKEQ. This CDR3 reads CASGISGRAHEQYF. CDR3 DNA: TGTGCCAGCGGAATCAGCGGGAGGGCCCACGAGCAGTACTTC.

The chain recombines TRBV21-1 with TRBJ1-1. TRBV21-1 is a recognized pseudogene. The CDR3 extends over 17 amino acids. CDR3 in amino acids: CASSTRGKRGNDTEAFF. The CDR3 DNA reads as TGTGCCAGCAGCACCCGGGGGAAGCGGGGGAATGACACTGAAGCTTTCTTT.

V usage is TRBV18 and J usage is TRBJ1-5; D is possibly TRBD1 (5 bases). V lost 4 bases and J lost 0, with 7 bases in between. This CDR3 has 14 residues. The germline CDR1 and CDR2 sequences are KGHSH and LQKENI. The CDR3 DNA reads TGTGCCAGCTCACAGGGGAATAGCAATCAGCCCCAGCATTTT. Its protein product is CASSQGNSNQPQHF.

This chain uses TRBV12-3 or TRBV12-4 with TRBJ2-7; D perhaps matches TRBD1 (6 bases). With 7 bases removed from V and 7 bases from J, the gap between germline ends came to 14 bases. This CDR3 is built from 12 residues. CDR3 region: CASTKGTQEQYF. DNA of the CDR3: TGTGCCAGCACCAAAGGGACACAGGAGCAGTACTTC.

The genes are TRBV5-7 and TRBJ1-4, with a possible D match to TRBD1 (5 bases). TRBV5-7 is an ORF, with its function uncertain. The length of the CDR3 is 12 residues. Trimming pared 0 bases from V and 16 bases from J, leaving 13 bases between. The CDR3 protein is CASSLEPRGGFF. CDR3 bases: TGTGCCAGCAGCTTGGAACCACGGGGGGGGTTTTTT.

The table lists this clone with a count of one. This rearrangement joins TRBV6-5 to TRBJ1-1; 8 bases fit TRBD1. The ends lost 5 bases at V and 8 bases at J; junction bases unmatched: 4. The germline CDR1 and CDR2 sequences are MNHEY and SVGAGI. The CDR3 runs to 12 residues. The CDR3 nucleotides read TGTGCCAGCAGTCCACGGACAGGGGAAGCTTTCTTT. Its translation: CASSPRTGEAFF.

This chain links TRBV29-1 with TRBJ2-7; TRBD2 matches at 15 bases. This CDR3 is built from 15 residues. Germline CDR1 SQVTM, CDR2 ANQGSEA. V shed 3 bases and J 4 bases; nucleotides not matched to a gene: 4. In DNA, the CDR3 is TGCAGCGTTGATGGACTAGCGGGAGGGCCTTACGAGCAGTACTTC. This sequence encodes CSVDGLAGGPYEQYF.

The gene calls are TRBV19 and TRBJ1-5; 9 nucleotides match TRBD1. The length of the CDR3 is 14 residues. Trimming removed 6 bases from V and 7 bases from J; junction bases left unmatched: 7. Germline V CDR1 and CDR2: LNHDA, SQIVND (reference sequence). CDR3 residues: CASRGQGLGQPQHF. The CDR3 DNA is TGTGCCAGTAGGGGACAGGGCCTAGGCCAGCCCCAGCATTTT.